Each of the 15 T cell receptor beta chains below was sequenced from the same sample in a study of human T cells and chemical hapten exposure. Documented time point: patch test 1, 2 weeks after DPC sensitization. Treatment noted: therapeutic diphenylcyclopropenone sensitization with weekly scalp DPC. One entry per CDR3 protein results from TCRdb running MiXCR on the RACE reads. The sample has about 56,000 distinct CDR3 sequences, 9.3% seen once. The input for sequencing was whole blood, taken in connection with sensitization to the hapten diphenylcyclopropenone (DPC). These receptor sequences come from a woman in her thirties or forties with alopecia areata. Some clones in this sample may be carry-over from other donors' samples.

This clonotype was observed many times. The rearrangement joins TRBV6-4 to TRBJ1-2; 7 nucleotides agree with TRBD1. This CDR3 contains 15 residues. CDR1 is MRHNA, CDR2 SNTAGT, per germline. The V and J ends lost 5 bases and 4 bases, in that order; junction bases with no gene match: 10. DNA of the CDR3: TGTGCCAGCAGTCCTATGGAGGGGGCCTTCTATGGCTACACCTTC. The encoded protein is CASSPMEGAFYGYTF.

The chain uses TRBV6-5 and TRBJ1-5; D possibly corresponds to TRBD1 (5 bases). CDR1 and CDR2 from the germline V gene are MNHEY and SVGAGI. V was cut by 6 bases and J by 2 bases, with 8 bases left in between. The CDR3 has 13 residues. The CDR3 DNA reads as TGTGCCAGCAGCCGAGGGGGCAATCAGCCCCAGCATTTT. Translation gives CASSRGGNQPQHF.

This clonotype has a handful of counts. The CDR3 is CATRGNTEAFF. In DNA form, the CDR3 reads TGTGCCACCCGAGGCAACACTGAAGCTTTCTTT. The chain combines TRBV24-1 with TRBJ1-1; D not certain. Per germline, CDR1 KGHDR and CDR2 SFDVKD. Trimming cost V 9 bases and J 2 bases, with 6 bases left between them. CDR3 size: 11 residues.

This clonotype has more than one count but fewer than ten. This chain joins TRBV7-8 and TRBJ2-1; 9 nucleotides align to TRBD2. Per germline, CDR1 SGHVS and CDR2 FQNEAQ. CDR3 size: 14 residues. V was pared by 7 bases and J by 8 bases, with 9 bases of the junction left unmatched. The DNA of the CDR3 is TGTGCCAGCATCTCAGCGGGGGGCCTGGATGAGCAGTTCTTC. The encoded protein is CASISAGGLDEQFF.

A note on this clonotype: This may come from a read error, since a much larger clone is one base off. The J gene is TRBJ2-4, the V gene TRBV6-5, with D possibly matching TRBD1 (5 bases). From germline, CDR1 is MNHEY and CDR2 SVGAGI. The CDR3 length is 16 residues. Here the CDR3 DNA reads TGTGCCAGCTGTTACTCGAAAGCCAGGGTCGCTAACATTCAGTACTTC. This gives the protein CASCYSKARVANIQYF.

This clonotype was observed a handful of times. The V and J genes are TRBV28 and TRBJ2-1; 8 bases fit TRBD2. The CDR3 runs to 15 residues. With V trimmed by 11 bases and J by 5 bases, 14 bases remained unmatched. Germline V gene data show CDR1 as MDHEN and CDR2 as SYDVKM. The CDR3 loop is CAAPPGGSRHNEQFF. The CDR3 DNA is TGTGCCGCCCCCCCGGGGGGGTCGCGCCACAATGAGCAGTTCTTC.

About this clonotype itself: This may be a read error: a much more frequent sequence differs by one nucleotide. This chain connects TRBV27 to TRBJ2-7; no clear D gene. The CDR3 extends over 12 amino acids. V dropped 5 bases and J dropped 0 bases, with 5 bases sitting between them. CDR1 and CDR2 from the germline V gene are MNHEY and SMNVEV (reference sequence). CDR3 nucleotides: TGTGCCAGCAGTAACAGCTCCTACGAGCAGTACTTC. This codes for CASSNSSYEQYF.

This clonotype occurred a few times. The rearrangement joins TRBV5-6 to TRBJ2-3; 7 bases map to TRBD2. V lost 7 bases, J lost 2 bases, and 10 bases stayed unmatched. The CDR3 totals 15 residues. Germline CDR1 is SGHDT and CDR2 is YYEEEE. The CDR3 is CASLPWAGVTDTQYF. Here the CDR3 DNA reads TGTGCCAGCTTACCCTGGGCGGGGGTCACAGATACGCAGTATTTT. The full variable domain, completed using reference TRBV5-6 and TRBJ2-3, is DAGVTQSPTHLIKTRGQQVTLRCSPKSGHDTVSWYQQALGQGPQFIFQYYEEEERQRGNFPDRFSGHQFPNYSSELNVNALLLGDSALYLCASLPWAGVTDTQYFGPGTRLTVL.

This clonotype has a handful of counts. The rearrangement joins TRBV3-1 to TRBJ2-5; D ambiguous. V shed 2 bases and J shed 4 bases, with 5 bases lying between them. This CDR3 region has 12 residues. Germline CDR1 LGHDT, CDR2 YNNKEL (reference sequence). The CDR3 DNA reads as TGTGCCAGCAGCCAAATATCAGAGACCCAGTACTTC. This sequence encodes CASSQISETQYF.

This clonotype was seen more than once but under ten times. This chain connects TRBV20-1 to TRBJ1-6; D remains unclear. The V gene's germline CDR1 is DFQATT and CDR2 SNEGSKA (reference sequence). The CDR3 length is 13 residues. V dropped 3 bases and J dropped 3 bases, with 6 bases sitting between them. Here the CDR3 reads CSASRDYNSPLHF. Written as DNA, the CDR3 is TGCAGTGCTAGTCGCGACTATAATTCACCCCTCCACTTT.

There are many counts of this clonotype. The chain carries TRBV6-6 and TRBJ1-1, with 8 positions matching TRBD1. There are 16 residues in the CDR3. Germline V gene lookup returns CDR1 MNHNY and CDR2 SVGAGI (reference sequence). The ends lost 5 bases at V and 0 bases at J; junction bases unmatched: 8. The CDR3 region is CASSQRTGMMNTEAFF. The CDR3 DNA reads TGTGCCAGCAGTCAACGGACAGGGATGATGAACACTGAAGCTTTCTTT.

This clonotype was recorded many times. V is TRBV29-1 and J is TRBJ2-1, with D perhaps TRBD2 (5 bases). This CDR3 comprises 13 residues. The germline V gene encodes CDR1 SQVTM and CDR2 ANQGSEA. Trimming stripped 4 bases from V and 6 bases from J, with 13 bases between. The DNA of the CDR3 is TGCAGCGTTGGATCAGCTAGCACCAATGAGCAGTTCTTC. Translated: CSVGSASTNEQFF.

A few counts support this clonotype. The rearrangement links TRBV4-2 to TRBJ2-5; no clear D gene. There are 16 residues in the CDR3. V was shortened by 1 base and J by 7 bases, with 19 bases between the two germline ends. Germline-derived CDR1 and CDR2 are LGHNA and YNFKEQ. CDR3 nucleotides: TGTGCCAGCAGCCAAGGGTACACAAGCGCCTCTGTGACCCAGTACTTC. This translates into CASSQGYTSASVTQYF.

As regards this clonotype: This may come from a read error, since a much larger clone is one base off. The V call is TRBV9, the J call TRBJ2-1, with D unresolved. The CDR3 is 13 amino acids. CDR1 and CDR2 from the germline V gene are SGDLS and YYNGEE. The CDR3 here is CASMARETNAQFF. CDR3 sequence (DNA): TGTGCCAGCATGGCCAGAGAAACGAATGCGCAGTTCTTC. Variable domain in full (rest from reference TRBV9 and TRBJ2-1): DSGVTQTPKHLITATGQRVTLRCSPRSGDLSVYWYQQSLDQGLQFLIQYYNGEERAKGNILERFSAQQFPDLHSELNLSSLELGDSALYFCASMARETNAQFFGPGTRLTVL.

This clonotype was observed many times. The CDR3 protein is CASSQRLGEAGTEAFF. For the CDR3, the DNA is TGCGCCAGCAGCCAACGCCTAGGGGAGGCTGGCACTGAAGCTTTCTTT. The V gene is TRBV4-1, the J gene TRBJ1-1, with a possible D match to TRBD1 (5 bases). Germline CDR1 MGHRA, CDR2 YSYEKL. The CDR3 contains 16 residues. The V and J ends lost 2 bases and 4 bases respectively, with 17 bases between them.